A single sample gave rise to the 8 T cell receptor beta chains below, sequenced in a study of regulatory T cells in long-lasting Graves disease. Time point of the sample: persistent/refractory GD, antithyroid drugs over 5 years with positive TRAb. There was RNA extracted from PBMCs, and the TCR library was made from it. Assembly of TCR beta libraries relied on iRepertoire HTBI primers together with Arm-PCR of CDR3 regions. One entry per CDR3 protein results from TCRdb running MiXCR on the multiplex PCR reads. The sample shows around 400,000 distinct CDR3 sequences, approximately 25% of them seen only once. The specimen was peripheral blood mononuclear cells (PBMCs), collected when the disease was refractory, from a patient treated with antithyroid drugs. The receptors come from a middle-aged woman with Graves disease.

In this sample, this clonotype turned up many times. CDR3 loop: CASSLDRVNEQFF. CDR3 nucleotides: TGTGCCAGCAGTCTGGACCGAGTCAATGAGCAGTTCTTC. The rearrangement uses TRBV28 and TRBJ2-1; D call uncertain. This CDR3 has 13 amino acids. V was shortened by 5 bases and J by 6 bases, with 11 bases between the two germline ends. CDR1 and CDR2 (germline): MDHEN, SYDVKM.

This clonotype was seen ten or more times. This chain joins TRBV20-1 and TRBJ2-1, with a tentative D call TRBD1 (6 bases). V was cut by 4 bases and J by 9 bases, with 16 bases left in between. The CDR3 sequence is 13 residues long. Germline lookup yields CDR1 DFQATT and CDR2 SNEGSKA (reference sequence). Written as DNA, the CDR3 is TGCAGTGCTATGCGTGATGGGGACACTGAGCAGTTCTTC. Translation gives CSAMRDGDTEQFF.

This clonotype was observed a few times. This sequence joins TRBV6-1 and TRBJ2-3; maybe TRBD2 (6 bases). The CDR3 consists of 17 residues. The germline V gene encodes CDR1 MNHNS and CDR2 SASEGT. V gave up 7 bases and J gave up 3 bases, with 23 bases separating them. The CDR3 DNA reads as TGTGCCAGCATGGAGACAAGTGAACGGGAGTTGACAGATACGCAGTATTTT. Its translation is CASMETSERELTDTQYF.

In its sample, this clonotype was seen a few times. This chain links TRBV7-9 with TRBJ1-5, with unresolved D. There are 12 residues in the CDR3. Between the trimmed V and J ends, which lost 1 base and 9 bases, there was a span of 7 bases. In germline, CDR1 is SEHNR, CDR2 FQNEAQ (reference sequence). CDR3 DNA: TGTGCCAGCAGCTTAGGGTTAGGGCCCCAGCATTTT. Protein sequence: CASSLGLGPQHF.

This clonotype was found once. The chain links TRBV6-9 to TRBJ2-7; 8 bases align to TRBD2. Trimming took 5 bases from V and 4 from J; bases not matched to a gene: 22. The CDR3 is made up of 19 amino acids. Germline CDR1 is MNHGY and CDR2 is SVAAGI. The CDR3 is CASSHNRTQVVIAGYEQYF. CDR3 in DNA: TGTGCCAGCAGTCATAATCGGACCCAGGTCGTTATAGCGGGGTACGAGCAGTACTTC.

This clonotype was picked up a small number of times. The chain joins TRBV3-1 to TRBJ1-5; 7 positions match TRBD1. Germline assignment: CDR1 LGHDT and CDR2 YNNKEL (reference sequence). V lost 0 bases to trimming and J lost 6 bases; unmatched junction nucleotides: 2. This CDR3 region has 14 residues. CDR3 residues: CASSQEQGGQPQHF. In DNA, the CDR3 is TGTGCCAGCAGCCAAGAGCAGGGGGGTCAGCCCCAGCATTTT.

V is TRBV5-6 and J is TRBJ1-2, with TRBD1 as a possible D gene (5 bases). Between the trimmed V and J ends, which lost 1 base and 5 bases, there was a span of 18 bases. The CDR3 is 16 residues long. Germline CDR1 reads SGHDT; CDR2 reads YYEEEE. CDR3 in DNA: TGTGCCAGCAGCTTGTATTCGTCCGACAGAGTATATGGCTACACCTTC. It specifies CASSLYSSDRVYGYTF.

The J gene is TRBJ1-6, the V gene TRBV13; D remains unclear. Germline CDR1 PRHDT, CDR2 FYEKMQ (reference sequence). V was shortened by 3 bases and J by 4 bases, with 16 bases between the two germline ends. The CDR3 is 17 residues long. The CDR3 DNA is TGTGCCAGCAGCTTTCAACCCAAGACATCATATAATTCACCCCTCCACTTT. It specifies CASSFQPKTSYNSPLHF.